Listed below are T cell receptor beta chains from one sample, sequenced in a study of post-analysis software for immune sequencing data. MiXCR, applied by TCRdb to the PCR reads, yields one record per CDR3 protein. Seen here are hundreds of thousands of distinct CDR3 sequences, 44% observed once, and the top ten hold over 1.5%. Material: blood. The receptors were gathered from a girl aged 10-17 years with multiple sclerosis. Both conserved end residues are part of each CDR3. The D gene is left open where the match is weak. Rows may omit the clone size; those that give it use once, few, many or a size class.

clone_size d_call j_call v_call cdr3_length cdr3_aa cdr3_nt
NA NA TRBJ1-1 TRBV10-3 13 CAITARADTEAFF TGTGCCATCACCGCCAGGGCGGATACTGAAGCTTTCTTT
few NA TRBJ2-1 TRBV20-1 13 CSARPRPGYEQFF TGCAGTGCCCGCCCCCGGCCTGGCTATGAGCAGTTCTTC
NA NA TRBJ2-7 TRBV20-1 13 CSARDYGGYEQYF TGCAGTGCTAGAGATTACGGGGGCTACGAGCAGTACTTC
many NA TRBJ1-2 TRBV7-2 13 CASSPMSGGGYTF TGTGCCAGCAGCCCCATGTCCGGGGGTGGCTACACCTTC
few TRBD2 TRBJ2-1 TRBV5-1 16 CASSTGASGGANEQFF TGCGCCAGCAGCACGGGAGCTAGCGGGGGGGCTAATGAGCAGTTCTTC
once NA TRBJ1-5 TRBV3-1 14 CASSQPGARQPQHF TGTGCCAGCAGCCAACCCGGGGCGCGTCAGCCCCAGCATTTT
NA NA TRBJ1-6 TRBV27 13 CASNPGGLSPLHF TGTGCCAGCAACCCGGGGGGGCTGTCACCCCTCCACTTT
few NA TRBJ2-1 TRBV12-3/TRBV12-4 13 CASSLTYYNEQFF TGTGCCAGCAGTTTAACCTACTACAATGAGCAGTTCTTC
few NA TRBJ2-7 TRBV6-6 14 CASRRDGRTYEQYF TGTGCCAGCAGACGGGACGGCAGAACCTACGAGCAGTACTTC
NA NA TRBJ1-2 TRBV20-1 13 CSAKTTGSYGYTF TGCAGTGCTAAAACGACTGGATCCTATGGCTACACCTTC
few NA TRBJ2-7 TRBV4-1 18 CASSQDGGWLAATYEQYF TGCGCCAGCAGCCAAGACGGGGGCTGGCTAGCGGCAACCTACGAGCAGTACTTC
NA NA TRBJ2-4 TRBV12-3/TRBV12-4 13 CASTGGAKNIQYF TGTGCCAGCACCGGGGGAGCCAAAAACATTCAGTACTTC
NA NA TRBJ2-7 TRBV25-1 12 CASSVRVGEQYF TGTGCCAGCAGTGTCAGGGTAGGCGAGCAGTACTTC
few NA TRBJ1-1 TRBV6-2/TRBV6-3 12 CASMEMNTEAFF TGTGCCAGCATGGAGATGAACACTGAAGCTTTCTTT
few NA TRBJ2-3 TRBV5-6 14 CASSLERVTDTQYF TGTGCCAGCAGCTTGGAGAGAGTCACAGATACGCAGTATTTT
NA TRBD1 TRBJ2-1 TRBV2 14 CASSGTGEYNEQFF TGTGCCAGCAGTGGGACAGGGGAATACAATGAGCAGTTCTTC
NA TRBD2 TRBJ2-3 TRBV5-5 16 CVSSLARTSGTDTQYF TGTGTCAGCAGCTTGGCTCGGACTAGCGGCACAGATACGCAGTATTTT
NA NA TRBJ1-5 TRBV6-1 16 CASSWGQGRNNQPQHF TGTGCCAGCAGTTGGGGGCAGGGGCGTAACAATCAGCCCCAGCATTTT
few NA TRBJ2-5 TRBV7-7 16 CASSPGDRTGGETQYF TGTGCTAGCAGCCCCGGGGACCGAACTGGGGGCGAGACCCAGTACTTC
few NA TRBJ1-2 TRBV6-5 13 CASSTRSRGPYTF TGTGCCAGCAGCACCCGATCCAGGGGTCCTTACACCTTC
few NA TRBJ1-1 TRBV29-1 13 CSASPLRDTEAFF TGCAGCGCGTCACCCCTTAGGGACACTGAAGCTTTCTTT
NA TRBD1 TRBJ1-5 TRBV5-5 15 CASSFAGTGGQPQHF TGTGCCAGCAGCTTCGCCGGGACAGGGGGACAGCCCCAGCATTTT
NA TRBD2 TRBJ2-3 TRBV20-1 19 CSARYDLGTSGLRTDTQYF TGCAGTGCTAGATATGATTTAGGGACTAGCGGGCTTCGCACAGATACGCAGTATTTT
many TRBD1 TRBJ2-7 TRBV29-1 14 CSAGTGSPVYEQYF TGCAGCGCCGGGACAGGCTCCCCCGTCTACGAGCAGTACTTC
many TRBD2 TRBJ2-7 TRBV20-1 17 CSARDRLAGFLAYEQYF TGCAGTGCTAGAGATCGGCTAGCGGGCTTCCTGGCCTACGAGCAGTACTTC
NA NA TRBJ2-6 TRBV30 15 CAWVRQDGGANVLTF TGTGCCTGGGTTAGACAGGATGGTGGGGCCAACGTCCTGACTTTC
NA TRBD2 TRBJ2-1 TRBV5-1 15 CASSVLAGQYNEQFF TGCGCCAGCAGCGTTCTAGCGGGCCAATACAATGAGCAGTTCTTC
few NA TRBJ2-1 TRBV6-6 13 CASRIDNYNEQFF TGTGCCAGCAGGATCGACAACTACAATGAGCAGTTCTTC
NA TRBD1 TRBJ2-3 TRBV4-2 18 CASSQDKGTGGATDTQYF TGTGCCAGCAGCCAAGATAAAGGGACAGGGGGCGCAACAGATACGCAGTATTTT
NA NA TRBJ2-7 TRBV10-1 12 CASSGGRDEQYF TGCGCCAGCAGTGGGGGACGAGACGAGCAGTACTTC
NA NA TRBJ1-1 TRBV12-3/TRBV12-4 14 CASSGKRGDTEAFF TGTGCCAGCAGTGGCAAGAGGGGGGACACTGAAGCTTTCTTT
NA TRBD1 TRBJ1-6 TRBV7-2 14 CASSFDRDNSPLHF TGTGCCAGCAGCTTCGACAGGGATAATTCACCCCTCCACTTT
NA NA TRBJ2-7 TRBV12-3/TRBV12-4 12 CASSFGTDEQYF TGTGCCAGCAGTTTCGGGACGGACGAGCAGTACTTC
NA NA TRBJ2-7 TRBV4-1 16 CASSQEIYGARSEQYF TGCGCCAGCAGCCAAGAGATCTATGGGGCGCGAAGCGAGCAGTACTTC
NA NA TRBJ2-7 TRBV6-5 14 CASTTGDPGGEQYF TGTGCCAGCACTACGGGGGACCCAGGGGGAGAGCAGTACTTC
few NA TRBJ2-5 TRBV20-1 14 CGAGADLGAQTQYF TGCGGTGCTGGAGCTGATCTCGGAGCCCAGACCCAGTACTTC